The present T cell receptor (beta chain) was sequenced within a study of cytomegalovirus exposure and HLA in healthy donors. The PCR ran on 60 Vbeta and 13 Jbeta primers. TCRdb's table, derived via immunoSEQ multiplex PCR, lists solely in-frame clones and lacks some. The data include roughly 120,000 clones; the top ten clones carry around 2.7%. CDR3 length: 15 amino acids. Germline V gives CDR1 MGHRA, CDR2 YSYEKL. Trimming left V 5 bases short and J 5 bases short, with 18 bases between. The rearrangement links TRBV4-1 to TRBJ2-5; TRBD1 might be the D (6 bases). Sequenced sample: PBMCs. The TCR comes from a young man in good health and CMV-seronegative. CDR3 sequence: CASSSGTLSMETQYF. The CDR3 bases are TGCGCCAGCAGCTCCGGGACACTGTCAATGGAGACCCAGTACTTC.